This passage covers 23 T cell receptor beta chains from one sample sequenced in a study of shared clonotypes between healthy human individuals. Clones were read by immunoSEQ multiplex PCR, and TCRdb kept only the in-frame ones, dropping some. The sample yields approximately 320,000 clones, about 74% seen once. Source material: memory CD4+ T cells sorted from blood. The subset is: CD45RA-negative fraction. Receptors originate from a man between 25 and 39 years old in good health.

The CDR3: CASWDRGQPQHF. The CDR3 DNA follows: TGTGCCAGTTGGGACAGGGGTCAGCCCCAGCATTTT. The chain has TRBV19 and TRBJ1-5; 10 bases match TRBD1. CDR3 size: 12 residues. CDR1 LNHDA and CDR2 SQIVND come from the germline V gene (reference sequence). Unmatched junction bases numbered 1, after V lost 8 bases and J lost 6 bases.

This clone was seen more than once but under ten times. This chain uses TRBV5-1 with TRBJ2-1; D remains ambiguous. Per the germline V gene, CDR1 is SGHRS and CDR2 is YFSETQ. V dropped 0 bases and J dropped 3 bases, with 7 bases sitting between them. The CDR3 sequence is 14 residues long. The CDR3 is CASSLGPRYNEQFF. The CDR3 nucleotides read TGCGCCAGCAGCTTGGGACCGCGCTACAATGAGCAGTTCTTC.

This clone was seen more than once but under ten times. The CDR3 loop is CASSYSAGSHYGYTF. The CDR3 DNA is TGTGCCAGCAGTTACTCGGCAGGGTCCCACTATGGCTACACCTTC. The chain combines TRBV6-6 with TRBJ1-2, with a possible D match to TRBD1 (5 bases). The CDR3 is 15 amino acids. The germline CDR1 and CDR2 sequences are MNHNY and SVGAGI (reference sequence). Trimming took off 0 bases at V and 3 bases at J, with 11 bases between the two ends.

V usage is TRBV6-5 and J usage is TRBJ1-2; no firm D call. V lost 0 bases to trimming and J lost 4 bases, with 9 bases between them. Germline lookup yields CDR1 MNHEY and CDR2 SVGAGI. This CDR3 has 14 amino acids. The CDR3 nucleotides read TGTGCCAGCAGTTACTCTGCAGCTCCCTATGGCTACACCTTC. Amino acid sequence: CASSYSAAPYGYTF.

The chain combines TRBV11-2 with TRBJ2-7; no firm D call. V was trimmed by 5 bases and J by 6 bases, leaving 17 bases between them. Looked up from germline, CDR1 is SGHAT and CDR2 is FQNNGV. The CDR3 runs 14 residues. This CDR3 is CASSPEAWVGEQYF. The CDR3 DNA sequence: TGTGCCAGCAGCCCAGAGGCATGGGTAGGCGAGCAGTACTTC.

The sample holds one count of this clone. The chain carries TRBV15 and TRBJ2-7; TRBD1 aligns across 7 bases. CDR3 length: 15 residues. CDR1 is LNHNV and CDR2 is YYDKDF in the germline V gene (reference sequence). V lost 3 bases and J lost 7; bases outside the gene matches: 12. CDR3 protein: CATSRDRTSAREQYF. CDR3 nucleotide sequence: TGTGCCACCAGCAGGGACAGGACATCTGCTAGGGAGCAGTACTTC.

The V call is TRBV5-5, the J call TRBJ2-7; TRBD1 matches 7 bases. Unmatched junction bases numbered 1, after V lost 2 bases and J lost 5 bases. Germline V gene lookup returns CDR1 SGHKS and CDR2 YYEKEE (reference sequence). This CDR3 spans 12 amino acids. The CDR3 spells CASSFTGDEQYF. The CDR3, as DNA: TGTGCCAGCAGCTTTACAGGGGACGAGCAGTACTTC.

This clone was detected a few times. The CDR3 region has the DNA TGTGCCAGTAGTGGCCGGACAGGGCTTGGCTATGGCTACACCTTC. Its protein is CASSGRTGLGYGYTF. The V gene is TRBV19, the J gene TRBJ1-2, with 8 positions matching TRBD1. The CDR3 loop spans 15 amino acids. The germline gives CDR1 LNHDA, CDR2 SQIVND (reference sequence). With 5 bases clipped from V and 4 bases from J, the junction kept 9 bases outside the gene matches.

The rearrangement joins TRBV19 to TRBJ2-7, with no clear D. The germline V and J ends were trimmed by 4 bases and 3 bases, with 10 bases remaining between them. Germline CDR1 is LNHDA and CDR2 is SQIVND (reference sequence). There are 13 residues in the CDR3. In nucleotides, the CDR3 is TGTGCCAGTAGTACGGGCTCCCGCTACGAGCAGTACTTC. This codes for CASSTGSRYEQYF.

Concerning this clone: A much larger clone is a single base away; this may be a read error. Other DNA sequences in this sample translate to the same CDR3. The gene calls are TRBV7-2 and TRBJ2-3; no clear D. This CDR3 is built from 12 residues. Germline values: CDR1 SGHTA, CDR2 FQGNSA. With 5 bases removed from V and 2 bases from J, the gap between germline ends came to 5 bases. CDR3 sequence: CASSLYTDTQYF. Written as DNA, the CDR3 is TGTGCCAGCAGCCTCTACACAGATACGCAGTATTTT.

This clone was detected once. The V and J genes are TRBV19 and TRBJ1-2, with unresolved D. The CDR3 covers 13 residues. V was clipped by 4 bases and J by 9 bases, with 15 bases between them. Germline CDR1 and CDR2: LNHDA and SQIVND (reference sequence). The CDR3 spells CASSTDPYTSYTF. In DNA, the CDR3 is TGTGCCAGTAGTACGGATCCCTATACTAGCTACACCTTC.

The chain joins TRBV30 to TRBJ2-1; D is perhaps TRBD1 or TRBD2 (6 bases each). Deletions cut 6 bases from V and 2 bases from J, with 17 bases between. This CDR3 is built from 15 residues. CDR1 and CDR2 from the germline V gene are GTSNPN and SVGIG (reference sequence). CDR3 DNA sequence: TGTGCCTGCTTCCGAGGGGGGAGTACCTACAATGAGCAGTTCTTC. This gives the protein CACFRGGSTYNEQFF. The complete variable domain, with remaining parts taken from reference TRBV30 and TRBJ2-1, reads SQTIHQWPATLVQPVGSPLSLECTVEGTSNPNLYWYRQAAGRGLQLLFYSVGIGQISSEVPQNLSASRPQDRQFILSSKKLLLSDSGFYLCACFRGGSTYNEQFFGPGTRLTVL.

This clone was picked up a small number of times. The rearrangement uses TRBV12-5 and TRBJ2-1; weak D call: TRBD1 (6 bases). CDR3 length: 15 amino acids. V lost 7 bases, J lost 5 bases, and 18 bases lay in between. The V gene's germline CDR1 is LGHNT and CDR2 FRNRAP. In DNA form, the CDR3 reads TGTGCTAGTGCCCCGACAACAGGGCGGAACAATGAGCAGTTCTTC. Translation: CASAPTTGRNNEQFF.

CDR3 DNA sequence: TGTGCCAGCAGCTTAACCCGCCTAGCGGGCCGAGATACGCAGTATTTT. It is translated as CASSLTRLAGRDTQYF. The chain carries TRBV5-5 and TRBJ2-3, with 8 bases fitting TRBD2. The CDR3 sequence is 16 residues long. Germline V CDR1 and CDR2: SGHKS, YYEKEE (reference sequence). The ends lost 2 bases at V and 5 bases at J; junction bases unmatched: 10.

The chain employs TRBV12-5 and TRBJ2-1, with 10 positions matching TRBD1. This CDR3 has 15 residues. V lost 6 bases, J lost 10 bases, and 12 bases stayed unmatched. Germline CDR1 and CDR2: LGHNT and FRNRAP. CDR3 amino acids: CASGQGQGHTSEQFF. In DNA, the CDR3 is TGTGCTAGTGGCCAGGGACAGGGGCATACATCGGAGCAGTTCTTC.

V gene TRBV29-1 combines with J gene TRBJ2-3; D unclear. Between the trimmed V and J ends, which lost 4 bases and 1 base, there was a span of 3 bases. This CDR3 spans 11 amino acids. The germline gives CDR1 SQVTM, CDR2 ANQGSEA. CDR3 in DNA: TGCAGCGTTGTGGGCACAGATACGCAGTATTTT. Translated: CSVVGTDTQYF.

The CDR3: CASGITGSSYTF. The CDR3 DNA is TGTGCCAGCGGAATCACCGGCAGTAGCTACACCTTC. The rearrangement joins TRBV6-5 to TRBJ1-2; no clear D. This CDR3 contains 12 residues. Between the trimmed V and J ends, which lost 8 bases and 9 bases, there was a span of 16 bases. Germline CDR1 MNHEY, CDR2 SVGAGI.

This clone appeared a few times. The chain is built from TRBV2 and TRBJ2-4; the match to TRBD1 covers 12 bases. Germline V lookup: CDR1 SNHLY, CDR2 FYNNEI. The CDR3 contains 15 residues. V gave up 3 bases and J gave up 7 bases; unmatched junction bases: 4. CDR3 sequence reads: CASSEEGQGANIQYF. CDR3 nucleotide sequence: TGTGCCAGCAGTGAGGAGGGACAGGGGGCGAACATTCAGTACTTC.

The J gene is TRBJ1-1, the V gene TRBV29-1; TRBD1 matches at 7 bases. The CDR3 spans 15 residues. The junction had 12 bases not matched to a gene; V was cut back by 3 bases and J by 5 bases. CDR1 SQVTM and CDR2 ANQGSEA come from the germline V gene. The CDR3 region has the DNA TGCAGCGTTGAGCGGTATGGACAGGTGGGGACTGAAGCTTTCTTT. It translates to CSVERYGQVGTEAFF. Full variable domain (rest looked up from reference TRBV29-1 and TRBJ1-1): SAVISQKPSRDICQRGTSLTIQCQVDSQVTMMFWYRQQPGQSLTLIATANQGSEATYESGFVIDKFPISRPNLTFSTLTVSNMSPEDSSIYLCSVERYGQVGTEAFFGQGTRLTVV.

This clone was detected ten times or more. J is TRBJ2-7 and V is TRBV5-8; TRBD1 aligns across 7 bases. The CDR3 contains 14 residues. The V gene's germline CDR1 is SGHTS and CDR2 YDEGEE. V trimming: 4 bases; J trimming: 2 bases; junction bases outside the gene matches: 6. In nucleotides, the CDR3 is TGTGCCAGCAGCGCCCCGGGACAGCCCTACGAGCAGTACTTC. This gives the protein CASSAPGQPYEQYF.

This clone was seen just once. V gene TRBV18 combines with J gene TRBJ1-3; D is unresolved. The CDR3 has 15 residues. Trimming removed 1 base from V and 1 base from J, with 8 bases in between. Germline assignment: CDR1 KGHSH and CDR2 LQKENI. In nucleotides, the CDR3 is TGTGCCAGCTCACCACTCCGGGAGTCTGGAAACACCATATATTTT. Its protein product is CASSPLRESGNTIYF. Full variable domain (rest looked up from reference TRBV18 and TRBJ1-3): NAGVMQNPRHLVRRRGQEARLRCSPMKGHSHVYWYRQLPEEGLKFMVYLQKENIIDESGMPKERFSAEFPKEGPSILRIQQVVRGDSAAYFCASSPLRESGNTIYFGEGSWLTVV.

The J gene is TRBJ2-7, the V gene TRBV6-6; 8 bases align to TRBD1. Germline V lookup: CDR1 MNHNY, CDR2 SVGAGI (reference sequence). Trimming took 6 bases from V and 5 from J; bases not matched to a gene: 12. The CDR3 contains 15 residues. CDR3: CASRSRPDRVHEQYF. Here the CDR3 DNA reads TGTGCCAGCAGATCTCGCCCGGACAGGGTCCACGAGCAGTACTTC.

This clone was observed many times. The chain has TRBV6-1 and TRBJ2-5; 8 bases are shared with TRBD2. Germline CDR1 and CDR2: MNHNS and SASEGT. J gave up 2 bases and V 7 bases, and 6 bases lay outside the gene matches. This CDR3 comprises 14 residues. The CDR3 bases are TGTGCCAGCAATCCGGGAGGGACTCAAGAGACCCAGTACTTC. This gives the protein CASNPGGTQETQYF.